The next 27 T cell receptor beta chains were all read from a single sample in a study of T cell responses to AZD1222 COVID-19 vaccine. Sequencing used immunoSEQ multiplex PCR; TCRdb keeps in-frame clones, though not all of them. The sample holds 100,000 to 150,000 clones, roughly 91% seen once. The sequencing used peripheral blood, collected 28 days after the second AZD1222 dose. These receptors all come from an adult who received the AZD1222 COVID-19 vaccine.

The genes are TRBV9 and TRBJ2-2, with D maybe TRBD2 (6 bases). This CDR3 has 17 residues. Per the germline V gene, CDR1 is SGDLS and CDR2 is YYNGEE. The ends were cut back, 3 bases at V and 6 bases at J, with 21 bases in the middle. The CDR3, as DNA: TGTGCCAGCAGCGCAGTCCTGGGAGGTTCTTTACCCGGGGAGCTGTTTTTT. Protein product: CASSAVLGGSLPGELFF. Looking up the rest from reference TRBV9 and TRBJ2-2 gives the full variable domain: DSGVTQTPKHLITATGQRVTLRCSPRSGDLSVYWYQQSLDQGLQFLIQYYNGEERAKGNILERFSAQQFPDLHSELNLSSLELGDSALYFCASSAVLGGSLPGELFFGEGSRLTVL.

The V and J genes are TRBV7-9 and TRBJ1-2, with TRBD1 as a possible D gene (6 bases). Germline lookup yields CDR1 SEHNR and CDR2 FQNEAQ (reference sequence). The CDR3 runs to 16 residues. The V and J ends lost 5 bases and 6 bases respectively, with 22 bases between them. The DNA of the CDR3 is TGTGCCAGCAGCAGGGGACAACCCACCCTACGGAATGGCTACACCTTC. As protein: CASSRGQPTLRNGYTF.

The chain joins TRBV3-1 (or the pseudogene TRBV3-2) to TRBJ1-1; D ambiguous. Deletions cut 2 bases from V and 6 bases from J, with 22 bases between. The CDR3 consists of 17 residues. Per germline, CDR1 LGHDT and CDR2 YNNKEL (reference sequence). CDR3 DNA: TGTGCCAGCAGCCAATTCCGGAAAGGGCCGTCTGACCCTGAAGCTTTCTTT. This gives the protein CASSQFRKGPSDPEAFF.

This chain joins TRBV7-2 and TRBJ2-3, with D possibly matching TRBD2 (5 bases). The CDR3 is 15 amino acids. V dropped 4 bases and J dropped 8 bases, with 19 bases sitting between them. CDR1 is SGHTA and CDR2 is FQGNSA in the germline V gene. The CDR3 loop reads CASSSAFGPRGTQYF. CDR3 DNA: TGTGCCAGCAGCTCAGCGTTCGGGCCCCGGGGTACGCAGTATTTT.

In its sample, this clone was seen once. CDR3 coding DNA: TGTGCCAGCAGCTTAATGTCAGCTTATAATTCACCCCTCCACTTT. This sequence encodes CASSLMSAYNSPLHF. The rearrangement links TRBV7-2 to TRBJ1-6, with D unclear. The CDR3 totals 15 residues. The germline CDR1 and CDR2 sequences are SGHTA and FQGNSA. Trimming left V 2 bases short and J 4 bases short, with 9 bases between.

The V gene is TRBV7-4, the J gene TRBJ1-5, with D maybe TRBD1 (6 bases). V was shortened by 5 bases and J by 0 bases, with 20 bases between the two germline ends. There are 18 residues in the CDR3. CDR1 is SGHVT, CDR2 SQSDAQ, per germline. The CDR3 reads CASSHPEGRTDSNQPQHF. CDR3 bases: TGTGCCAGCAGCCACCCCGAGGGCCGGACAGATAGCAATCAGCCCCAGCATTTT.

V is TRBV5-8 and J is TRBJ2-3, with D unclear. The germline CDR1 and CDR2 sequences are SGHTS and YDEGEE. V was clipped by 1 base and J by 0 bases, with 3 bases between them. This CDR3 has 13 amino acids. CDR3: CASSLTSTDTQYF. The CDR3 DNA is TGTGCCAGCAGCTTGACTAGCACAGATACGCAGTATTTT.

The rearrangement uses TRBV15 and TRBJ1-1; the D gene is possibly TRBD1 (5 bases). The CDR3 covers 13 residues. Between the trimmed V and J ends, which lost 1 base and 6 bases, there was a span of 9 bases. CDR1 is LNHNV, CDR2 YYDKDF, per germline (reference sequence). The CDR3 DNA sequence: TGTGCCACCAGCAGAGGCCCGGGGGCTGAAGCTTTCTTT. Translated: CATSRGPGAEAFF.

The chain employs TRBV12-3 or TRBV12-4 and TRBJ2-7; 7 bases match TRBD1. The J segment lost 6 bases and the V segment lost 3 bases, leaving 5 bases of the junction unmatched. CDR3 length equals 13 residues. The CDR3: CASSFKGAGEQYF. In nucleotides, the CDR3 is TGTGCCAGCAGTTTCAAGGGGGCGGGCGAGCAGTACTTC.

The chain carries TRBV19 and TRBJ1-1; D possibly corresponds to TRBD1 (6 bases). CDR3 length: 15 amino acids. V gave up 5 bases and J gave up 4 bases, with 17 bases separating them. CDR1 LNHDA and CDR2 SQIVND come from the germline V gene (reference sequence). The CDR3 protein is CASSRGRGRGTEAFF. As DNA, the CDR3 is TGTGCCAGTAGTCGGGGGCGCGGGAGGGGCACTGAAGCTTTCTTT.

V gene TRBV6-5 combines with J gene TRBJ1-5; perhaps TRBD1 as D (6 bases). In germline, CDR1 is MNHEY, CDR2 SVGAGI. The length of the CDR3 is 15 residues. Trimming removed 10 bases at V and 1 base at J, with 17 bases between. CDR3: CATHRGIMSNQPQHF. CDR3 nucleotide sequence: TGTGCCACTCATAGGGGGATTATGAGCAATCAGCCCCAGCATTTT.

The chain uses TRBV18 and TRBJ1-1; TRBD1 might be the D (6 bases). This CDR3 has 15 residues. V was clipped by 0 bases and J by 6 bases, with 14 bases between them. CDR1 is KGHSH and CDR2 is LQKENI in the germline V gene. As DNA, the CDR3 is TGTGCCAGCTCACCACCGGCAGGGGATACTCCTGAAGCTTTCTTT. Residues: CASSPPAGDTPEAFF.

This clone appeared once. This rearrangement joins TRBV9 to TRBJ1-3; a weak D match, TRBD1 (5 bases). Germline CDR1 SGDLS, CDR2 YYNGEE. CDR3 size: 15 residues. V was cut by 4 bases and J by 0 bases, with 11 bases left in between. The CDR3, as DNA: TGTGCCAGCAGCCCGGGCAGGGTCTCTGGAAACACCATATATTTT. This sequence encodes CASSPGRVSGNTIYF.

The chain combines TRBV9 with TRBJ1-1; perhaps TRBD1 as D (5 bases). Germline-derived CDR1 and CDR2 are SGDLS and YYNGEE. V lost 9 bases and J 0 bases, leaving 15 bases between the germline ends. This CDR3 spans 14 amino acids. The CDR3 spells CAITGLVMNTEAFF. CDR3 nucleotides: TGTGCCATTACAGGATTAGTAATGAACACTGAAGCTTTCTTT.

The rearrangement links TRBV30 to TRBJ1-1; D unresolved. Germline V gives CDR1 GTSNPN, CDR2 SVGIG (reference sequence). The CDR3 is 11 residues long. V was cut by 3 bases and J by 7 bases, with 9 bases left in between. The CDR3 DNA is TGTGCCTGGAGCGTAGGCGGTGAAGCTTTCTTT. It specifies CAWSVGGEAFF.

The sample holds a few counts of this clone. The chain carries TRBV19 and TRBJ1-5; D is perhaps TRBD1 (6 bases). The length of the CDR3 is 15 residues. Trimming cost V 5 bases and J 5 bases, with 16 bases left between them. Germline CDR1 is LNHDA and CDR2 is SQIVND (reference sequence). CDR3 nucleotide sequence: TGTGCCAGTAGTCCCTGGGACATAATTGATCAGCCCCAGCATTTT. It translates to CASSPWDIIDQPQHF.

CDR3 sequence: CASSSGWEQYF. Written as DNA, the CDR3 is TGTGCCAGCAGCTCCGGGTGGGAGCAGTACTTC. The gene calls are TRBV5-5 and TRBJ2-7, with D unresolved. Germline lookup yields CDR1 SGHKS and CDR2 YYEKEE (reference sequence). The CDR3 sequence is 11 residues long. Between the trimmed V and J ends, which lost 3 bases and 7 bases, there was a span of 8 bases.

This clone showed up just once. The V gene is TRBV9, the J gene TRBJ1-2, with D tentatively TRBD1 (5 bases). Trimming cost V 3 bases and J 6 bases, with 6 bases left between them. CDR3 size: 11 residues. Germline loops: CDR1 SGDLS, CDR2 YYNGEE. The CDR3 sequence: CASSAGHGYTF. The CDR3 DNA sequence: TGTGCCAGCAGCGCAGGGCATGGCTACACCTTC.

The CDR3 sequence: CASSLVANTGELFF. The DNA of the CDR3 is TGTGCCAGCAGCTTAGTGGCAAACACCGGGGAGCTGTTTTTT. The chain employs TRBV7-9 and TRBJ2-2; D gene uncertain. This CDR3 comprises 14 residues. Trimming removed 1 base at V and 2 bases at J, with 5 bases between. Germline-derived CDR1 and CDR2 are SEHNR and FQNEAQ (reference sequence).

This sequence joins TRBV4-1 and TRBJ1-2, with TRBD1 identical over 10 bases. This CDR3 is 14 amino acids long. After removal of 6 bases from V and 7 bases from J, the junction contained 8 bases not matched to a gene. Germline V gene sequence: CDR1 MGHRA, CDR2 YSYEKL. This chain's CDR3 is CASRPEGQGFGYTF. The CDR3 region has the DNA TGCGCCAGCAGACCTGAGGGACAGGGGTTTGGCTACACCTTC.

The V gene is TRBV7-9, the J gene TRBJ1-1; 10 bases line up with TRBD1. Germline V gene lookup returns CDR1 SEHNR and CDR2 FQNEAQ (reference sequence). The CDR3 covers 17 residues. The junction had 14 bases not matched to a gene; V was cut back by 4 bases and J by 6 bases. The CDR3 DNA follows: TGTGCCAGCAGCTCCTACTCCGGACAGGGGGTTAGATCTGAAGCTTTCTTT. It yields the protein CASSSYSGQGVRSEAFF.

The chain employs TRBV28 and TRBJ1-1, with 10 bases lining up with TRBD1. This CDR3 has 14 residues. Germline lookup yields CDR1 MDHEN and CDR2 SYDVKM. The V segment lost 6 bases and the J segment 4 bases; nucleotides outside the gene matches: 5. CDR3 sequence (DNA): TGTGCCAGCAGACAGACAGGGGGCCGCACTGAAGCTTTCTTT. Its protein is CASRQTGGRTEAFF. Combining the CDR3 with reference TRBV28 and TRBJ1-1 gives the whole variable domain DVKVTQSSRYLVKRTGEKVFLECVQDMDHENMFWYRQDPGLGLRLIYFSYDVKMKEKGDIPEGYSVSREKKERFSLILESASTNQTSMYLCASRQTGGRTEAFFGQGTRLTVV.

This CDR3 is CSVDQDTQYF. CDR3 nucleotide sequence: TGCAGCGTTGACCAGGATACGCAGTATTTT. The J gene is TRBJ2-3, the V gene TRBV29-1; D is undetermined. CDR1 SQVTM and CDR2 ANQGSEA come from the germline V gene. V shed 3 bases and J shed 6 bases, with 4 bases lying between them. The CDR3 totals 10 residues.

This chain joins TRBV29-1 and TRBJ2-7, with 9 bases identical to TRBD2. V was pared by 5 bases and J by 2 bases, with 7 bases of the junction left unmatched. From germline, CDR1 is SQVTM and CDR2 ANQGSEA. The CDR3 is 14 amino acids. The CDR3 loop reads CSVTRAGGPYEQYF. The CDR3 DNA reads TGCAGCGTTACGCGAGCGGGAGGTCCCTACGAGCAGTACTTC.

V gene TRBV10-3 combines with J gene TRBJ1-1; perhaps TRBD1 as D (5 bases). V was cut by 6 bases and J by 3 bases, with 11 bases left in between. The CDR3 is made up of 13 amino acids. Germline-derived CDR1 and CDR2 are ENHRY and SYGVKD. The DNA for the CDR3 is TGTGCCATCAGAGAGACAGAGTACACTGAAGCTTTCTTT. This codes for CAIRETEYTEAFF.

The chain employs TRBV6-5 and TRBJ1-2; 8 bases are a match to TRBD1. Germline V gene data show CDR1 as MNHEY and CDR2 as SVGAGI. After removal of 9 bases from V and 5 bases from J, the junction contained 8 bases not matched to a gene. The CDR3 runs 13 residues. The CDR3 here is CASQSNRGYGYTF. CDR3 bases: TGTGCCAGTCAGTCCAACAGGGGGTATGGCTACACCTTC.

This clone turned up a few times. The chain uses TRBV3-1 (or the pseudogene TRBV3-2) and TRBJ2-1, with 7 bases aligning to TRBD2. The CDR3 is 15 amino acids. Germline V gene lookup returns CDR1 LGHDT and CDR2 YNNKEL (reference sequence). V was clipped by 1 base and J by 2 bases; unmatched bases: 2. The CDR3 loop reads CASSQGSGTYNEQFF. In DNA, the CDR3 is TGTGCCAGCAGCCAAGGGAGCGGGACCTACAATGAGCAGTTCTTC.